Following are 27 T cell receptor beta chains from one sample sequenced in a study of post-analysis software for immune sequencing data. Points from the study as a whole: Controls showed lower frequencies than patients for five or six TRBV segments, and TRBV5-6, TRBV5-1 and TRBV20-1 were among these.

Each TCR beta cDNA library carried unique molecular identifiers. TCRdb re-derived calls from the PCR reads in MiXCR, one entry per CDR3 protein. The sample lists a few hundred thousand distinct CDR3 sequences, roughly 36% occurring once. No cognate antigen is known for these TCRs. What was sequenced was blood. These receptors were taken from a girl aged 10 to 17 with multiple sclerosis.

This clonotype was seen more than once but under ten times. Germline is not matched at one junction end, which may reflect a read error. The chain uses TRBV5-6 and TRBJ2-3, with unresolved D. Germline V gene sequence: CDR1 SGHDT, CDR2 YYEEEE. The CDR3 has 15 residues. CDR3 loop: CVSSPPGTWADTQYF. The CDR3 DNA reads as TGTGTCAGCAGCCCGCCCGGCACCTGGGCAGATACGCAGTATTTT.

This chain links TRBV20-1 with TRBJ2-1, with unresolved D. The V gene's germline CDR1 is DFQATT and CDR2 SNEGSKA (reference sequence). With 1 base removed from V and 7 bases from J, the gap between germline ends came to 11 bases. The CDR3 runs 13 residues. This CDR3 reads CSARAILTNEQFF. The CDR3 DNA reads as TGCAGTGCTAGAGCCATCTTGACAAATGAGCAGTTCTTC.

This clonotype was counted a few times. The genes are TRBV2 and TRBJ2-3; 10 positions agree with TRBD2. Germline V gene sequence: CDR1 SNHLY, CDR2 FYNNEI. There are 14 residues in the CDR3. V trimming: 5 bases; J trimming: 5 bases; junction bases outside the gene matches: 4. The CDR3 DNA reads TGTGCCAGCAGTCCGGGACTAGCGATAGATACGCAGTATTTT. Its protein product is CASSPGLAIDTQYF.

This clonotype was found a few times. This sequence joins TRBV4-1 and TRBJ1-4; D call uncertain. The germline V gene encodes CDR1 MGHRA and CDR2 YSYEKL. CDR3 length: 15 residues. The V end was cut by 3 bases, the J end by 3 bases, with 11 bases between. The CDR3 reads CASSHHRGANEKLFF. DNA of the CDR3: TGCGCCAGCAGCCATCACCGAGGAGCTAATGAAAAACTGTTTTTT.

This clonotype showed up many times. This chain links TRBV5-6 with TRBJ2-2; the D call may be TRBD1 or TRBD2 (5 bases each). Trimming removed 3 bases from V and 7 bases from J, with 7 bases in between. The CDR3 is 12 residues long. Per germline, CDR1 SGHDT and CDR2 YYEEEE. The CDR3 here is CASSSGHGELFF. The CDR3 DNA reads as TGTGCCAGCAGCTCGGGGCACGGGGAGCTGTTTTTT.

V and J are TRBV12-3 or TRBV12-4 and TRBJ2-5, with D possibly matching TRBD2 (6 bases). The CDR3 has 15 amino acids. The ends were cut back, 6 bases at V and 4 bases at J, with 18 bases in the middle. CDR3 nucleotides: TGTGCCAGCAGCTACCTGAGGAGGGCCGGAGAGACCCAGTACTTC. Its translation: CASSYLRRAGETQYF.

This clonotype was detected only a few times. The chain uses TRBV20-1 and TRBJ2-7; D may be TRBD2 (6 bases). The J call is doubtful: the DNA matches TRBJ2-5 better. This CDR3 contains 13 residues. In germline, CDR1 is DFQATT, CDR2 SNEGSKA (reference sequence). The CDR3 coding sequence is TGCAGTGCGGGGCGACTAGGGCGAGAGACCCAGTACTTC. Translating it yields CSAGRLGRETQYF.

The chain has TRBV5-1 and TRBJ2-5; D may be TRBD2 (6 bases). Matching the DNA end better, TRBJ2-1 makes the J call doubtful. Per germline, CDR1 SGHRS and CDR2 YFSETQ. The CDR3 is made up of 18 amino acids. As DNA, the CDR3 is TGCGCCAGCAGCTCTAAAGAGACCGGGACTCCAGGCCAAGAGACCCAGTTCTTC. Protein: CASSSKETGTPGQETQFF.

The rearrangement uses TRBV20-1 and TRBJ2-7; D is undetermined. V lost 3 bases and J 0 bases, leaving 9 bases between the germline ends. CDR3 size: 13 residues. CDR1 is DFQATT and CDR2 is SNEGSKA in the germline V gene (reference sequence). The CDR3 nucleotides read TGCAGTGCTAGGTCCAGAGACTCCTACGAGCAGTACTTC. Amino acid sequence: CSARSRDSYEQYF.

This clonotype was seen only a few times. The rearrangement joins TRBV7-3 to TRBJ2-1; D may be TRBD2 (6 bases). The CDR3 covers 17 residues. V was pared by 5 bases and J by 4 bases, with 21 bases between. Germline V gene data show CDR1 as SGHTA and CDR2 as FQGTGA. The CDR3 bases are TGTGCCAGCAGCCCCCTCCCTGGCCGCGGGGAGTACAATGAGCAGTTCTTC. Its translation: CASSPLPGRGEYNEQFF. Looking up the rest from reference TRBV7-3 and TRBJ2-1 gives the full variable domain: GAGVSQTPSNKVTEKGKYVELRCDPISGHTALYWYRQSLGQGPEFLIYFQGTGAADDSGLPNDRFFAVRPEGSVSTLKIQRTERGDSAVYLCASSPLPGRGEYNEQFFGPGTRLTVL.

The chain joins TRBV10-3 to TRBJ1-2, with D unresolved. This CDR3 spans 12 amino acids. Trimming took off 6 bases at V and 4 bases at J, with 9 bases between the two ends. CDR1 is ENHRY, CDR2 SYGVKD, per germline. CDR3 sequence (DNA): TGTGCCATCAGCCCAGACTCCTATGGCTACACCTTC. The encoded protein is CAISPDSYGYTF.

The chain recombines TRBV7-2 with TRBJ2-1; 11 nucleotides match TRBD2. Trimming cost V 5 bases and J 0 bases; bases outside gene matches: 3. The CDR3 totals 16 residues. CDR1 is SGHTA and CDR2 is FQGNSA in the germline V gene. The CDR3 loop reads CASSPGLAGSYNEQFF. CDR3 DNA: TGTGCCAGCAGCCCAGGACTAGCGGGCTCCTACAATGAGCAGTTCTTC.

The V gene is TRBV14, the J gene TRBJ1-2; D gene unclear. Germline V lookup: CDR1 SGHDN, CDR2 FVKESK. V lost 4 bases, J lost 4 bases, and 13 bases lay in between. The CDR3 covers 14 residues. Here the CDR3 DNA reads TGTGCCAGCAGCCCCGGACGGACCCTCTATGGCTACACCTTC. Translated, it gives CASSPGRTLYGYTF.

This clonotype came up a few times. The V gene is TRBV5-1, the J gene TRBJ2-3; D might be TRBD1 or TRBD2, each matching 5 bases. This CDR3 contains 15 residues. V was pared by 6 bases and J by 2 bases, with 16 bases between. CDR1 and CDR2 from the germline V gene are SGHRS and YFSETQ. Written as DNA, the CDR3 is TGCGCCAGCAACCCCTCGGGGCGGATCACAGATACGCAGTATTTT. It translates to CASNPSGRITDTQYF. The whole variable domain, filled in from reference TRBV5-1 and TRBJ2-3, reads KAGVTQTPRYLIKTRGQQVTLSCSPISGHRSVSWYQQTPGQGLQFLFEYFSETQRNKGNFPGRFSGRQFSNSRSEMNVSTLELGDSALYLCASNPSGRITDTQYFGPGTRLTVL.

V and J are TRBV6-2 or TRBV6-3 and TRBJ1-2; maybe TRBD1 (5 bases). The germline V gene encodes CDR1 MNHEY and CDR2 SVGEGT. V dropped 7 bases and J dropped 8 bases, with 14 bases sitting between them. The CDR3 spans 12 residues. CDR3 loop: CASNRDDRGYTF. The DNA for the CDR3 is TGTGCCAGCAATAGGGACGATCGGGGCTACACCTTC.

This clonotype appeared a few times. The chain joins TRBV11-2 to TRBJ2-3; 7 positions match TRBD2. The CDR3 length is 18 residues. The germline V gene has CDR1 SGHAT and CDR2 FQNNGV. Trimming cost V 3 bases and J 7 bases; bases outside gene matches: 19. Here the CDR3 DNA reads TGTGCCAGCAGCTTCCTCACTACAACGGGGGGATCTCCAAATACGCAGTATTTT. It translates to CASSFLTTTGGSPNTQYF.

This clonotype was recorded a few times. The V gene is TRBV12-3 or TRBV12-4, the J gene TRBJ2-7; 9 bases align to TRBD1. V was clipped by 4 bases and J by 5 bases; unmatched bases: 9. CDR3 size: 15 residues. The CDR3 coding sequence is TGTGCCAGCAGTTGGGGACAGGGAACCCGGGACGAGCAGTACTTC. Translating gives CASSWGQGTRDEQYF.

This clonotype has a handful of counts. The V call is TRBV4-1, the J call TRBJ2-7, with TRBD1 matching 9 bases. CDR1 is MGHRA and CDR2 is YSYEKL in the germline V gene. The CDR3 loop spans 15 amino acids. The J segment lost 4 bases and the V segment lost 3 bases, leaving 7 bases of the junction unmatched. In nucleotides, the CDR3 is TGCGCCAGCAGCCACCCGGGACAGGGCCTATACGAGCAGTACTTC. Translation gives CASSHPGQGLYEQYF.

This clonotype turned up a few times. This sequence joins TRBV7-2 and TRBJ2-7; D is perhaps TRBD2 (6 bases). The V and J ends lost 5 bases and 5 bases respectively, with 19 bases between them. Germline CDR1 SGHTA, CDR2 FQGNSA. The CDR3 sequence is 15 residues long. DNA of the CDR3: TGTGCCAGCAGCCGCGACGGGGGTAGAGGCAACGAGCAGTACTTC. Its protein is CASSRDGGRGNEQYF.

The CDR3: CASSRRNIQYF. CDR3 in DNA: TGTGCCAGCAGTCGACGGAACATTCAGTACTTC. This chain uses TRBV2 with TRBJ2-4; D not resolved. Germline V gene lookup returns CDR1 SNHLY and CDR2 FYNNEI. Trimming removed 5 bases at V and 7 bases at J, with 6 bases between. The CDR3 is made up of 11 amino acids.

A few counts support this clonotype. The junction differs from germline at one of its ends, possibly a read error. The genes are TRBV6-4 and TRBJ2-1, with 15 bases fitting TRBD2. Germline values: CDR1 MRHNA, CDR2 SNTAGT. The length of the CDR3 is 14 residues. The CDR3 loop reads CANSGGLAGGLQFF. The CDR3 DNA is TGTGCCAACAGTGGCGGACTAGCGGGGGGGCTCCAGTTCTTC.

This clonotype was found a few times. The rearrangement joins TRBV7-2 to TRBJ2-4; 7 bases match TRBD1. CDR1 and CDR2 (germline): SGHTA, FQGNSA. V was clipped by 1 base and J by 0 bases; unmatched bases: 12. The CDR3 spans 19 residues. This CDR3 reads CASSLVGQEMGLAKNIQYF. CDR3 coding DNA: TGTGCCAGCAGCTTAGTCGGACAGGAGATGGGCTTAGCCAAAAACATTCAGTACTTC.

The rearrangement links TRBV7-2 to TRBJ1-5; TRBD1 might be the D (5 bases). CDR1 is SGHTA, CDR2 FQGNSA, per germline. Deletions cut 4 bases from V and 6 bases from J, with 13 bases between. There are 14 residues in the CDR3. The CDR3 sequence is CASSSGWGTQPQHF. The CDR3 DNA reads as TGTGCCAGCAGCTCCGGGTGGGGGACTCAGCCCCAGCATTTT.

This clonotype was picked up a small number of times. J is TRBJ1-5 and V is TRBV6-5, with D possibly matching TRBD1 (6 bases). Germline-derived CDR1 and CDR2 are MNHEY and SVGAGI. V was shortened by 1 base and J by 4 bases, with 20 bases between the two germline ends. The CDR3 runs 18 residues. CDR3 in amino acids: CASSYYNPGWGLNQPQHF. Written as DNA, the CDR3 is TGTGCCAGCAGTTACTACAACCCTGGATGGGGGCTTAATCAGCCCCAGCATTTT.

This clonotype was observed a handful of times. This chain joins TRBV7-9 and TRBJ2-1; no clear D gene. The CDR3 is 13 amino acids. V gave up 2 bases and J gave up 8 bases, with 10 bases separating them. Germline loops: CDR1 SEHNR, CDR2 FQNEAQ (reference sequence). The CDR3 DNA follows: TGTGCCAGCAGCTTAACCCGCGGAGATGAGCAGTTCTTC. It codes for CASSLTRGDEQFF.

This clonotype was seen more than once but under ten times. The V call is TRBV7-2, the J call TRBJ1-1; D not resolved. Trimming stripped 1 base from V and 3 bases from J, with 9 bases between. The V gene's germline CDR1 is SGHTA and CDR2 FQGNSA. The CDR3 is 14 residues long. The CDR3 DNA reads TGTGCCAGCAGCTTAGATAGTGTTTACACTGAAGCTTTCTTT. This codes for CASSLDSVYTEAFF.

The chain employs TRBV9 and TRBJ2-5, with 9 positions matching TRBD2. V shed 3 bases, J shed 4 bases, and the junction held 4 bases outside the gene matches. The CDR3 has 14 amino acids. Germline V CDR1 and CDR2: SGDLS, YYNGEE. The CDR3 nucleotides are TGTGCCAGCAGCGGAGCGGGGGGCCCAGAGACCCAGTACTTC. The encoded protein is CASSGAGGPETQYF.